This entry is about one T cell receptor (beta chain). This receptor's antigen is unknown. A read error is possible here, since a much larger clone lies one base away. The sample originates from a study of T cell repertoires in cytomegalovirus infection (dated by TCRdb to between 2019 and 2020). Context from the whole study: Alongside well-studied HLA-B-restricted epitopes, the peptide stimulations were aimed at recently identified HLA-C-restricted CMV epitopes, whose presentation resists viral immunomodulation. Donor HLA type was relevant to the analysis, as public TCR beta signatures indicated carriage of CMV infection together with the matching HLA type. Points the paper makes about the study in general: The ex vivo response was dominated by HLA-C-restricted CMV-specific TCR beta clonotypes, which also provided the single most frequent clonotype in two of eight donors. In both this cohort and an independent cohort of 352 donors, the cumulative frequency of public TCR beta family members distinguished carriers of CMV infection plus the relevant HLA type.

The treatment or condition label on this specimen signifies: in vitro stimulation with specific CMV peptide epitopes to enrich CMV-specific T cells. The sequencer listed for this sample is Illumina HiSeq 1500. TCRdb ran its own pipeline on the public reads, namely fastp trimming at Q25 and MiXCR clone calling, and kept in-frame beta chains. For every CDR3 protein sequence, its rows merge into one entry that carries the most common genes and DNA. Within this sample are 310,000 or so distinct CDR3 sequences, with just under 25% of them counted one time only. Roughly 13% of the sample is in the top ten clones. From cysteine to phenylalanine, the CDR3 is 18 amino acids long. Only the CDR3 DNA is retained, 54 bases long and in frame from the first base. V and J lose 4 bases and 0 bases, and a span of 18 bases separates them. CDR1 SGHTA and CDR2 FQGNSA were looked up in the germline V gene.

The receptor was isolated from a human donor in good health (CMV status not recorded). Some clones in this sample may be carry-over from other donors' samples. The sequence joins TRBV7-2 to TRBJ2-2, with TRBD2 perhaps the D gene, on 6 matching bases. The source was cultured PBMCs, collected from culture after CMV antigen stimulation. The encoded CDR3 is CASSSLPNGSTNTGELFF. DNA sequence: TGTGCCAGCAGCTCTCTTCCTAACGGGAGTACGAACACCGGGGAGCTGTTTTTT.